This entry lists 16 T cell receptor beta chains sequenced from one sample in a study of T cells expressing NK-cell markers. TCRdb reanalyzed the 5' RACE reads, giving one entry per CDR3 protein sequence and no DNA. The sample data list around 140,000 distinct CDR3 sequences. The sequenced sample was blood T cells: a sorted CD56 or NKG2C T cell subset, CD4+ or CD8+ T cells, or bulk PBMC T cells (not recorded which). The source of these receptors is a man aged 18 to 29 in good health.

The CDR3: CASSHVLGETQYF. The chain employs TRBV4-1 and TRBJ2-5. This CDR3 contains 13 residues. Per germline, CDR1 MGHRA and CDR2 YSYEKL.

The chain links TRBV12-3 or TRBV12-4 to TRBJ1-1; TCRdb designates TRBD1, a call that cannot be tested without DNA. This CDR3 has 15 amino acids. CDR3: CASSQTTSGDLEAFF.

V gene TRBV19 combines with J gene TRBJ2-1; absent DNA, TCRdb's TRBD2 call cannot be checked. CDR3 length: 15 residues. CDR1 and CDR2 (germline): LNHDA, SQIVND (reference sequence). CDR3 amino acids: CASSGSGSGYNEQFF.

This sequence joins TRBV14 and TRBJ2-1; checking the TCRdb D call of TRBD1 is not possible without DNA. The germline CDR1 and CDR2 sequences are SGHDN and FVKESK. CDR3 length: 16 residues. CDR3 sequence reads: CASSQAGSGGRNEQFF.

The chain combines TRBV30 with TRBJ2-2; TCRdb's D gene call, TRBD2, goes unchecked for lack of DNA. From germline, CDR1 is GTSNPN and CDR2 SVGIG (reference sequence). The length of the CDR3 is 14 residues. CDR3 in amino acids: CAWDGLVADGELFF.

The chain is built from TRBV6-2 or TRBV6-3 and TRBJ1-1; TCRdb selects TRBD1, and the lack of DNA leaves this call unchecked. The germline CDR1 and CDR2 sequences are MNHEY and SVGEGT. This CDR3 comprises 12 residues. The CDR3 sequence is CASSWPGTEAFF.

The chain employs TRBV11-2 and TRBJ2-5. Germline lookup yields CDR1 SGHAT and CDR2 FQNNGV. The length of the CDR3 is 16 residues. The CDR3 region is CASSLVSRQGEETQYF.

The chain recombines TRBV29-1 with TRBJ2-1; the D call of TRBD1 rests on TCRdb alone, since no DNA is present to check it. Germline V CDR1 and CDR2: SQVTM, ANQGSEA. The CDR3 totals 14 residues. The CDR3 reads CSVEGLRENNEQFF.

The rearrangement joins TRBV19 to TRBJ1-3. Germline V gives CDR1 LNHDA, CDR2 SQIVND (reference sequence). This CDR3 is 14 amino acids long. The CDR3 sequence is CASSIATPGNTIYF.

The chain uses TRBV28 and TRBJ2-1; absent DNA, TCRdb's TRBD1 call cannot be checked. The V gene's germline CDR1 is MDHEN and CDR2 SYDVKM. The CDR3 runs 16 residues. CDR3 residues: CASRTQASSSYNEQFF.

The chain combines TRBV7-2 with TRBJ2-5. The CDR3 sequence is 13 residues long. Per the germline V gene, CDR1 is SGHTA and CDR2 is FQGNSA. Here the CDR3 reads CASSLPLEETQYF.

The genes are TRBV7-6 and TRBJ2-1. Germline CDR1 reads SGHVS; CDR2 reads FNYEAQ. This CDR3 contains 14 residues. CDR3 residues: CASSLGGPYNEQFF.

The gene calls are TRBV12-3 or TRBV12-4 and TRBJ2-1; TCRdb proposes TRBD2, but this gene call is untestable without DNA. This CDR3 region has 17 residues. This chain's CDR3 is CASSLGTSGGPYNEQFF.

This chain uses TRBV28 with TRBJ1-4; there is no DNA to check the TCRdb D call of TRBD1. The CDR3 totals 13 residues. Germline lookup yields CDR1 MDHEN and CDR2 SYDVKM. CDR3 sequence: CASRLQGFEKLFF.

V gene TRBV5-1 combines with J gene TRBJ2-5; TCRdb's D gene call, TRBD2, goes unchecked for lack of DNA. The CDR3 has 18 residues. Germline lookup yields CDR1 SGHRS and CDR2 YFSETQ. The CDR3 spells CASSLALAGPSYQETQYF.

The chain carries TRBV20-1 and TRBJ2-7; the D call of TRBD1 rests on TCRdb alone, since no DNA is present to check it. The CDR3 extends over 15 amino acids. Germline V gene sequence: CDR1 DFQATT, CDR2 SNEGSKA (reference sequence). The CDR3 region is CSARDAAQSVYEQYF.